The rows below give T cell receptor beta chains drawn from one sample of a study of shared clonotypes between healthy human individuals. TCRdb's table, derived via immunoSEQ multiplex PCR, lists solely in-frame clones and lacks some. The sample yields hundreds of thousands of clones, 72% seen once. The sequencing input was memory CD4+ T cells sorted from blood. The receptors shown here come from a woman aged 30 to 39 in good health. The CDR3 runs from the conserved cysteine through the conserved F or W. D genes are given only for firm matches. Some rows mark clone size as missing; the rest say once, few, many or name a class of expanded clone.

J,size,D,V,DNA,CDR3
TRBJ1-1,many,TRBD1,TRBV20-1,TGCAGTGCAGACAGGGACACTGAAGCTTTCTTT,CSADRDTEAFF
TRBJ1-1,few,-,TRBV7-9,TGTGCCAGCAGCTTCGGCGGGAACACTGAAGCTTTCTTT,CASSFGGNTEAFF
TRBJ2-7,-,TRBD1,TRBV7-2,TGTGCCAGCAGCTTAGTCGGGACAGGGGACTACGAGCAGTACTTC,CASSLVGTGDYEQYF
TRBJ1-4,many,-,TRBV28,TGTGCCAGCAGAAATGCCGACACTGGCGAAAAACTGTTTTTT,CASRNADTGEKLFF
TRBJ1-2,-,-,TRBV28,TGTGCCAGCAGTGTAGGTTCTAGGACAGCCTTTTATGGCTACACCTTC,CASSVGSRTAFYGYTF
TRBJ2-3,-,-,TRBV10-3,TGTGCCATCGAAGGTAGCGGAGGCACAGATACGCAGTATTTT,CAIEGSGGTDTQYF
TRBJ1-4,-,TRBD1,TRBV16,TGTGCCAGCGCCAGAGGGACAGGGGAGATGGCGCGTTTT,CASARGTGEMARF
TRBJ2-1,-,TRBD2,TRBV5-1,TGCGCCAGCAGCTTGGGGGCACCGGGACTAGCGGGAGCGTACAATGAGCAGTTCTTC,CASSLGAPGLAGAYNEQFF
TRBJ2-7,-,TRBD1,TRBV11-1,TGTGCCAGCACCCGGCTAGCAGGGGGTTCCTACGAGCAGTACTTC,CASTRLAGGSYEQYF
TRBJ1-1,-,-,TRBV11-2,TGTGCCAGCAGCTTAGATCCTTGGCTGGGAGGTAGCGAAGCTTTCTTT,CASSLDPWLGGSEAFF
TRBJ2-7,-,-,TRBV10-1,TGCGCCAGCAGTTGGGCAGGTTCCAGCGAGCAGTACTTC,CASSWAGSSEQYF
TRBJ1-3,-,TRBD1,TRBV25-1,TGTGCCAGAAGTGAACCAGGGACAGGCCAAAACACCATATATTTT,CARSEPGTGQNTIYF
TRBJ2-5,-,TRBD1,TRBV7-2,TGTGCCAGCAGCTTACACGGACAGGGGGGAGAGACCCAGTACTTC,CASSLHGQGGETQYF
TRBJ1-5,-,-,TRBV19,TGTGCCAGTAGTAGCGGGATTTGGACGGTGCCGAACAGGGGCAATCAGCCCCAGCATTTT,CASSSGIWTVPNRGNQPQHF
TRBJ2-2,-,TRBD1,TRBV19,TGTGCCAGTACCAATCCTGGACAGGGGGCCGGGACCGGGGAGCTGTTTTTT,CASTNPGQGAGTGELFF
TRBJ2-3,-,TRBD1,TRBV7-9,TGTGCCAGCAGCAGCTACGGACAGGGTCCAGATACGCAGTATTTT,CASSSYGQGPDTQYF